The 12 T cell receptor beta chains listed next were all sequenced from one sample in a study of blood T cell repertoires in COVID-19. Clones were sequenced by immunoSEQ multiplex PCR, and TCRdb holds only the in-frame ones, with some missing. The table includes 120,000 to 150,000 clones, approximately 87% detected once. Sequencing used peripheral blood. Every receptor here comes from a woman between 50 and 59 years old with active or convalescent COVID-19.

A single count supports this clone. V is TRBV18 and J is TRBJ2-5, with TRBD1 matching over 9 bases. Germline CDR1 and CDR2: KGHSH and LQKENI. Trimming removed 2 bases from V and 5 bases from J; junction bases left unmatched: 6. The CDR3 length is 15 residues. The CDR3 region has the DNA TGTGCCAGCTCACCAGAGGACAGGGGTGGGGAGACCCAGTACTTC. This encodes CASSPEDRGGETQYF.

The chain is built from TRBV19 and TRBJ2-1, with D possibly matching TRBD2 (6 bases). V was pared by 11 bases and J by 4 bases, with 15 bases between. Looked up from germline, CDR1 is LNHDA and CDR2 is SQIVND (reference sequence). This CDR3 comprises 13 residues. CDR3 sequence reads: CAVSPGGYNEQFF. Here the CDR3 DNA reads TGTGCCGTGTCCCCCGGGGGTTACAATGAGCAGTTCTTC.

For the CDR3, the DNA is TGTGCCAGCAGCTTGCCAGCGGGAGGTATCTCCTACGAGCAGTACTTC. Protein sequence: CASSLPAGGISYEQYF. V is TRBV11-2 and J is TRBJ2-7; the match to TRBD2 covers 9 bases. The CDR3 runs to 16 residues. With 3 bases clipped from V and 0 bases from J, the junction kept 6 bases outside the gene matches. Per germline, CDR1 SGHAT and CDR2 FQNNGV.

This chain joins TRBV6-2 or TRBV6-3 and TRBJ1-2, with 11 bases matching TRBD1. The CDR3 contains 14 residues. Per the germline V gene, CDR1 is MNHEY and CDR2 is SVGEGT. Losses at the gene ends were 5 bases for V and 2 bases for J; bases not matched to a gene: 1. CDR3 DNA: TGTGCCAGCAGTGGGACAGGGGGGAACTATGGCTACACCTTC. This codes for CASSGTGGNYGYTF.

This chain links TRBV30 with TRBJ2-1; 10 bases align to TRBD2. J lost 4 bases, V lost 5 bases, and 5 bases had no gene match. The V gene's germline CDR1 is GTSNPN and CDR2 SVGIG (reference sequence). This CDR3 contains 14 residues. The CDR3 sequence is CAWSSSGGYNEQFF. The CDR3 coding sequence is TGTGCCTGGTCGTCTAGCGGGGGTTACAATGAGCAGTTCTTC.

The chain couples TRBV9 to TRBJ1-2; D is possibly TRBD1 (6 bases). The CDR3 length is 14 residues. Deletions cut 4 bases from V and 4 bases from J, with 14 bases between. Per germline, CDR1 SGDLS and CDR2 YYNGEE. The CDR3 sequence is CASSPGGLGYGYTF. The CDR3 DNA reads TGTGCCAGCAGCCCCGGGGGGCTAGGCTATGGCTACACCTTC.

There are a few counts of this clone. This chain uses TRBV7-8 with TRBJ1-6; 10 bases are a match to TRBD1. Germline V gives CDR1 SGHVS, CDR2 FQNEAQ. The CDR3 length is 15 residues. Trimming removed 4 bases from V and 7 bases from J; junction bases left unmatched: 4. The CDR3 loop reads CASSSRQGANSPLHF. The DNA of the CDR3 is TGTGCCAGCAGCTCCCGACAGGGGGCCAATTCACCCCTCCACTTT.

This clone was found once. This CDR3 is CASSYNSGGAGETQYF. For the CDR3, the DNA is TGCGCCAGCAGCTACAATAGCGGGGGGGCCGGTGAGACCCAGTACTTC. This rearrangement joins TRBV5-1 to TRBJ2-5, with 11 bases fitting TRBD2. With V trimmed by 3 bases and J by 5 bases, 9 bases remained unmatched. The CDR3 is made up of 16 amino acids. The germline V gene encodes CDR1 SGHRS and CDR2 YFSETQ.

The V call is TRBV15, the J call TRBJ2-2, with 10 nucleotides matching TRBD2. The germline gives CDR1 LNHNV, CDR2 YYDKDF (reference sequence). After removal of 5 bases from V and 6 bases from J, the junction contained 18 bases not matched to a gene. The CDR3 is 19 amino acids. CDR3 coding DNA: TGTGCCACCAGCCCCTTATCGAGCGGGGGGGCCTTAAAGTCCGGGGAGCTGTTTTTT. Encoded protein: CATSPLSSGGALKSGELFF.

The rearrangement joins TRBV19 to TRBJ2-5, with D uncertain. Trimming left V 2 bases short and J 2 bases short, with 12 bases between. Germline lookup yields CDR1 LNHDA and CDR2 SQIVND (reference sequence). The CDR3 is made up of 15 amino acids. CDR3 nucleotides: TGTGCCAGTAGTATACAGAGGAGATCACAAGAGACCCAGTACTTC. It encodes CASSIQRRSQETQYF.

The V call is TRBV7-9, the J call TRBJ1-2, with 7 bases matching TRBD1. V gave up 5 bases and J gave up 4 bases; unmatched junction bases: 7. Germline CDR1 reads SEHNR; CDR2 reads FQNEAQ (reference sequence). CDR3 size: 14 residues. DNA of the CDR3: TGTGCCAGCAGCCCCCAGACAGGGAGCTATGGCTACACCTTC. This gives the protein CASSPQTGSYGYTF.

The genes are TRBV4-1 and TRBJ1-1; D is perhaps TRBD1 (6 bases). Germline V CDR1 and CDR2: MGHRA, YSYEKL. This CDR3 has 17 residues. With 4 bases removed from V and 0 bases from J, the gap between germline ends came to 18 bases. The DNA of the CDR3 is TGCGCCAGCAGCCCGAGGGACACGGGTTGGGTGAACACTGAAGCTTTCTTT. Its protein product is CASSPRDTGWVNTEAFF.